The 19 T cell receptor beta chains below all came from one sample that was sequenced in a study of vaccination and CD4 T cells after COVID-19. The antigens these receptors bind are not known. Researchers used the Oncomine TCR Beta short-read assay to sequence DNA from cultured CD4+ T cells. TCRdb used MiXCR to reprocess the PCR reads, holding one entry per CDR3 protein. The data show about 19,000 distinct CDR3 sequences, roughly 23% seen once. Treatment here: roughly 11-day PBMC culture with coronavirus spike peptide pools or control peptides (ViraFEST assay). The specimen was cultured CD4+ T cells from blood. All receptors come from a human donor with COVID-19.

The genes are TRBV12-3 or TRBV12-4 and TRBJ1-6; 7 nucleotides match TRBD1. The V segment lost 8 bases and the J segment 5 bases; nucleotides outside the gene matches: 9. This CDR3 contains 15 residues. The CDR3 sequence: CASSPVTGNNSPLHF. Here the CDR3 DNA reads TGTGCCAGCTCCCCAGTGACAGGGAATAATTCACCCCTCCACTTT.

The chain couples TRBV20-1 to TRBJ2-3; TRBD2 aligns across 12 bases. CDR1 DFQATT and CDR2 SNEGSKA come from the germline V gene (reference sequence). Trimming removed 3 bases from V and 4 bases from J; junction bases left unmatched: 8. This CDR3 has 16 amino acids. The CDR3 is CSARGSLAGGSDTQYF. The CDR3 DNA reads TGCAGTGCTAGGGGTTCACTAGCGGGGGGCTCAGATACGCAGTATTTT.

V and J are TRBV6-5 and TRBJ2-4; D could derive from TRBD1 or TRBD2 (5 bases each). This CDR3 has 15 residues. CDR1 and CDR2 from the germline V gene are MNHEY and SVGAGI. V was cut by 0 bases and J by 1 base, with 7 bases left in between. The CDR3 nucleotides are TGTGCCAGCAGTTACTCCGAGGGGGCCAAAAACATTCAGTACTTC. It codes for CASSYSEGAKNIQYF.

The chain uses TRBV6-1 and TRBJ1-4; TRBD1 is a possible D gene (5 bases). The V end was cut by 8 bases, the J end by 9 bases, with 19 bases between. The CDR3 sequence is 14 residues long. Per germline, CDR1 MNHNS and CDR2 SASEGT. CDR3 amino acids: CASHPGQGLKKLFF. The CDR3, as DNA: TGTGCCAGCCATCCAGGGCAGGGTTTGAAAAAACTGTTTTTT.

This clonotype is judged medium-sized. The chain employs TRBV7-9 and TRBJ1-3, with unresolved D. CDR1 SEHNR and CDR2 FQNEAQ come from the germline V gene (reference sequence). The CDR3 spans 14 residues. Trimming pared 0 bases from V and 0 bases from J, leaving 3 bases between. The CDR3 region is CASSLAGSGNTIYF. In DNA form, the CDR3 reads TGTGCCAGCAGCTTAGCTGGCTCTGGAAACACCATATATTTT.

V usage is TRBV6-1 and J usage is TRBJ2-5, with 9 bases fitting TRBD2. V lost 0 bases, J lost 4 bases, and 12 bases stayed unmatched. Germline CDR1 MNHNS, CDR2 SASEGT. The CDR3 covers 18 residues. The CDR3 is CASSEALAGGPGGETQYF. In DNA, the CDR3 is TGTGCCAGCAGTGAAGCGCTGGCGGGGGGGCCGGGCGGAGAGACCCAGTACTTC.

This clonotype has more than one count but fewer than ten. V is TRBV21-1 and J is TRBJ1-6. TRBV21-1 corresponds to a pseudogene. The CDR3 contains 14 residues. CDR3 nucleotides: TGTGCCAGCAGGAGCCTTGAAGACGGTTCACCCCTCCACTTT. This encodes CASRSLEDGSPLHF.

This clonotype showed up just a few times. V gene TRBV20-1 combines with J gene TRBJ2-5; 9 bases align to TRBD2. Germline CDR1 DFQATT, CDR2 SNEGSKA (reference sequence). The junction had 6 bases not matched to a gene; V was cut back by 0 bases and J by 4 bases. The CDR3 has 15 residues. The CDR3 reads CSAREASGVGETQYF. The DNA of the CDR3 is TGCAGTGCTAGAGAGGCTAGCGGGGTGGGAGAGACCCAGTACTTC.

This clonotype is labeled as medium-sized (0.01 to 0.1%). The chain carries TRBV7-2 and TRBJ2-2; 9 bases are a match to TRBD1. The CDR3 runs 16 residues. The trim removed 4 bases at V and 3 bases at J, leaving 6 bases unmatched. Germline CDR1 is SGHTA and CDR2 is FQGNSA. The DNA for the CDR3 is TGTGCCAGCAGCTCAGTTACAGGGGGCGACACCGGGGAGCTGTTTTTT. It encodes CASSSVTGGDTGELFF. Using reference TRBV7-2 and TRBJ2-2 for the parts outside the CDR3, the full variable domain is GAGVSQSPSNKVTEKGKDVELRCDPISGHTALYWYRQSLGQGLEFLIYFQGNSAPDKSGLPSDRFSAERTGGSVSTLTIQRTQQEDSAVYLCASSSVTGGDTGELFFGEGSRLTVL.

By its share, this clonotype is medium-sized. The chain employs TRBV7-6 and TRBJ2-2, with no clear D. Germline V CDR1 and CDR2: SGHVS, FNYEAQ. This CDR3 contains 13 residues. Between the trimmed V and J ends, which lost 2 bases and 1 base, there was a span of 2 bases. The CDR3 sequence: CASSLRNTGELFF. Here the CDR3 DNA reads TGTGCCAGCAGCTTAAGGAACACCGGGGAGCTGTTTTTT. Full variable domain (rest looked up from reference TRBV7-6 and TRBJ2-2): GAGVSQSPRYKVTKRGQDVALRCDPISGHVSLYWYRQALGQGPEFLTYFNYEAQQDKSGLPNDRFSAERPEGSISTLTIQRTEQRDSAMYRCASSLRNTGELFFGEGSRLTVL.

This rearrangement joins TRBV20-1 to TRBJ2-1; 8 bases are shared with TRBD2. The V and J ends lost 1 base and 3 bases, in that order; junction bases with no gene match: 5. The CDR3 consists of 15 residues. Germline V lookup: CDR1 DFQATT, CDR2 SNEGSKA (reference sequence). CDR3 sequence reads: CSARVFAGGYNEQFF. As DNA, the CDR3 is TGCAGTGCTAGAGTTTTCGCGGGGGGCTACAATGAGCAGTTCTTC.

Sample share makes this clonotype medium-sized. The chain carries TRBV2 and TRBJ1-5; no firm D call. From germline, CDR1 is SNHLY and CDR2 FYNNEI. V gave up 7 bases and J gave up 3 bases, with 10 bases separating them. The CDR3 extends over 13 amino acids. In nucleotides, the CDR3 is TGTGCCAGCACCCCTAGGAACAATCAGCCCCAGCATTTT. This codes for CASTPRNNQPQHF.

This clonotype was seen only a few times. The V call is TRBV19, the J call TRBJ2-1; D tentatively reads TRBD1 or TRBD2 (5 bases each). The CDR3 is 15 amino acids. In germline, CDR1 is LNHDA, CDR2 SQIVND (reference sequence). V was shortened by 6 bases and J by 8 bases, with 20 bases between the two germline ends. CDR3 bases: TGTGCCAGTAGGGGGGTGGCAAGCTGGTGGGATGAGCAGTTCTTC. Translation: CASRGVASWWDEQFF.

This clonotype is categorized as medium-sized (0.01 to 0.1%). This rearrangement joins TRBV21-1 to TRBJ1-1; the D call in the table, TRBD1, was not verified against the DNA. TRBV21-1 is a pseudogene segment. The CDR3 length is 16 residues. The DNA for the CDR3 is TGTGCCAGCAGCCTACCTACCGACAGGGATAACACTGAAGCTTTCTTT. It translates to CASSLPTDRDNTEAFF.

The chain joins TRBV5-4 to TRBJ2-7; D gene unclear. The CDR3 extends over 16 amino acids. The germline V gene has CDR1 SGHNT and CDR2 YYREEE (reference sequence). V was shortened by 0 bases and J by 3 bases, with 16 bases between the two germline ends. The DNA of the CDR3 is TGTGCCAGCAGCTTGGAGGGTTCCGGGCCGCGCTACGAGCAGTACTTC. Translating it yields CASSLEGSGPRYEQYF. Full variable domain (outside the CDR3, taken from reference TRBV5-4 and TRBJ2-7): ETGVTQSPTHLIKTRGQQVTLRCSSQSGHNTVSWYQQALGQGPQFIFQYYREEENGRGNFPPRFSGLQFPNYSSELNVNALELDDSALYLCASSLEGSGPRYEQYFGPGTRLTVT.

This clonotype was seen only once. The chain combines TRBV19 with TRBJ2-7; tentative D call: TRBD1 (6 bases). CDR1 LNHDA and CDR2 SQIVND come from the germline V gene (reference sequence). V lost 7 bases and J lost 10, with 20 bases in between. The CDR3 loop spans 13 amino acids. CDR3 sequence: CASTPTQGNLQYF. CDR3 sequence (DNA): TGTGCCAGTACCCCCACGCAGGGGAACCTCCAGTACTTC.

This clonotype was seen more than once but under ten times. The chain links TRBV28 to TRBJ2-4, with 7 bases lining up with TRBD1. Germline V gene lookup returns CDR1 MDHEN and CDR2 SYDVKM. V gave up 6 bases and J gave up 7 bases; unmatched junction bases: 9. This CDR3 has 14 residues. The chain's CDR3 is CASSPTGRYNIQYF. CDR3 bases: TGTGCCAGCAGCCCGACAGGGCGTTACAACATTCAGTACTTC. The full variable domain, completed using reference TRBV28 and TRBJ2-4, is DVKVTQSSRYLVKRTGEKVFLECVQDMDHENMFWYRQDPGLGLRLIYFSYDVKMKEKGDIPEGYSVSREKKERFSLILESASTNQTSMYLCASSPTGRYNIQYFGAGTRLSVL.

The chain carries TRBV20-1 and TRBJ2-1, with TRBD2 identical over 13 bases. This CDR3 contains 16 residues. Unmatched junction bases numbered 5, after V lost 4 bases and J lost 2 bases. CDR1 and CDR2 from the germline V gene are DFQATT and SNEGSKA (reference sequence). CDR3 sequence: CSATGTSGVTYNEQFF. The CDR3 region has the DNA TGCAGTGCTACCGGGACTAGCGGGGTGACCTACAATGAGCAGTTCTTC.

The CDR3 coding sequence is TGTGCCAGCAGCCAAGGGACAGCGGGATTAGAGACCCAGTACTTC. Translating it yields CASSQGTAGLETQYF. This rearrangement joins TRBV3-1 to TRBJ2-5; D might be TRBD2 (7 bases). The V gene's germline CDR1 is LGHDT and CDR2 YNNKEL (reference sequence). Trimming stripped 1 base from V and 4 bases from J, with 13 bases between. The CDR3 loop spans 15 amino acids.